Presented here are 32 T cell receptor beta chains from one specimen sequenced in a study of patients and donors after allogeneic stem cell transplantation. Via MiXCR, TCRdb re-called the RT-PCR reads, giving one row per CDR3 protein. The sample has around 200,000 distinct CDR3 sequences; roughly 38% are singletons. Source material: blood, either unsorted or a sorted T cell fraction (not recorded which). The receptors were sampled from a human donor who was either an allogeneic HSCT recipient or a stem cell or donor lymphocyte infusion donor (not recorded which). It is not recorded whose cells these are; they may come from a transplant donor.

The rearrangement links TRBV5-5 to TRBJ1-2; D is ambiguous. Trimming stripped 3 bases from V and 4 bases from J, with 10 bases between. The germline gives CDR1 SGHKS, CDR2 YYEKEE (reference sequence). The CDR3 contains 13 residues. The CDR3 bases are TGTGCCAGCAGCTACGCCCTCCCCTATGGCTACACCTTC. This sequence encodes CASSYALPYGYTF.

In this sample, this clonotype turned up once. This sequence joins TRBV4-1 and TRBJ1-2; 7 bases map to TRBD1. The CDR3 consists of 16 residues. V shed 2 bases and J 4 bases; nucleotides not matched to a gene: 10. Germline-derived CDR1 and CDR2 are MGHRA and YSYEKL. In DNA, the CDR3 is TGCGCCAGCAGCCAATACCCCGGGACAGCGTTCTATGGCTACACCTTC. It encodes CASSQYPGTAFYGYTF.

The V gene is TRBV29-1, the J gene TRBJ2-3; the D is unclear. This CDR3 is built from 13 residues. Germline CDR1 and CDR2: SQVTM and ANQGSEA. V lost 4 bases and J 2 bases, leaving 10 bases between the germline ends. This chain's CDR3 is CSVGLRNTDTQYF. CDR3 DNA: TGCAGCGTTGGTCTGAGAAACACAGATACGCAGTATTTT.

This clonotype was counted a few times. This chain uses TRBV6-6 with TRBJ1-5, with TRBD1 identical over 9 bases. V shed 2 bases, J shed 6 bases, and the junction held 11 bases outside the gene matches. The CDR3 is made up of 17 amino acids. Germline V lookup: CDR1 MNHNY, CDR2 SVGAGI (reference sequence). Here the CDR3 reads CASSYNGDRAGGQPQHF. The CDR3 DNA follows: TGTGCCAGCAGTTACAACGGGGACAGGGCAGGGGGTCAGCCCCAGCATTTT.

CDR3 bases: TGCAGTGCTAGCGACCAGAGACAGGGTTGGGGGAATTCACCCCTCCACTTT. Protein: CSASDQRQGWGNSPLHF. The chain recombines TRBV20-1 with TRBJ1-6; 7 bases line up with TRBD1. This CDR3 has 17 residues. Trimming at V came to 3 bases and at J to 7 bases, leaving 15 bases not matched to a gene. The germline CDR1 and CDR2 sequences are DFQATT and SNEGSKA (reference sequence).

The J gene is TRBJ2-3, the V gene TRBV4-3, with D unresolved. CDR3 length: 14 amino acids. V was pared by 7 bases and J by 6 bases, with 17 bases between. CDR1 and CDR2 (germline): LGHNA, YSLEER. CDR3 nucleotide sequence: TGCGCCAGCACCTCAGTTGATAAGCCGGATACGCAGTATTTT. Translation: CASTSVDKPDTQYF.

V gene TRBV29-1 combines with J gene TRBJ1-1, with no clear D. The CDR3 totals 13 residues. Trimming removed 6 bases from V and 0 bases from J, with 11 bases in between. Germline V CDR1 and CDR2: SQVTM, ANQGSEA. This CDR3 reads CSVATRMNTEAFF. The CDR3 DNA reads as TGCAGCGTCGCGACAAGGATGAACACTGAAGCTTTCTTT. The whole variable domain, remainder taken from reference TRBV29-1 and TRBJ1-1, is SAVISQKPSRDICQRGTSLTIQCQVDSQVTMMFWYRQQPGQSLTLIATANQGSEATYESGFVIDKFPISRPNLTFSTLTVSNMSPEDSSIYLCSVATRMNTEAFFGQGTRLTVV.

This chain uses TRBV27 with TRBJ2-4; TRBD1 matches 11 bases. The junction had 11 bases not matched to a gene; V was cut back by 4 bases and J by 9 bases. Germline V CDR1 and CDR2: MNHEY, SMNVEV (reference sequence). The CDR3 runs to 16 residues. DNA for the CDR3: TGTGCCAGCAGTTACCATGGACAGGGGGCGCGTACCATTCAGTACTTC. Amino acid sequence: CASSYHGQGARTIQYF.

This sequence joins TRBV5-1 and TRBJ2-5; tentative D call: TRBD2 (5 bases). The CDR3 covers 14 residues. V was trimmed by 7 bases and J by 5 bases, leaving 18 bases between them. Per the germline V gene, CDR1 is SGHRS and CDR2 is YFSETQ. The CDR3 nucleotides are TGCGCCAGCCGCCGGATCCTCTCGGGGGAGACCCAGTACTTC. This encodes CASRRILSGETQYF.

The chain links TRBV7-3 to TRBJ2-3; TRBD2 matches 9 bases. CDR1 is SGHTA and CDR2 is FQGTGA in the germline V gene. This CDR3 region has 15 residues. V shed 6 bases and J 4 bases; nucleotides not matched to a gene: 8. The DNA for the CDR3 is TGTGCCAGCAGACAAACGGGACTAGCCTCAGATACGCAGTATTTT. It specifies CASRQTGLASDTQYF.

The chain links TRBV2 to TRBJ2-2; D unresolved. Germline V gives CDR1 SNHLY, CDR2 FYNNEI. This CDR3 has 16 residues. Trimming stripped 7 bases from V and 0 bases from J, with 15 bases between. The CDR3 nucleotides read TGTGCCAGCATAGGGCCGCGTGAGGCGAACACCGGGGAGCTGTTTTTT. Encoded protein: CASIGPREANTGELFF.

The rearrangement uses TRBV3-1 and TRBJ1-1, with TRBD1 matching 7 bases. J was trimmed by 8 bases and V by 3 bases; bases with no gene match: 3. This CDR3 contains 12 residues. Germline values: CDR1 LGHDT, CDR2 YNNKEL (reference sequence). CDR3 nucleotide sequence: TGTGCCAGCAGCCATTTGGGACAGGAAGCTTTCTTT. As protein: CASSHLGQEAFF.

This clonotype was picked up a small number of times. The DNA for the CDR3 is TGCGCCAGCAGCCAAGACGGCCGGATGGAGCAGTACTTC. This encodes CASSQDGRMEQYF. The chain joins TRBV4-3 to TRBJ2-7; D call uncertain. The germline CDR1 and CDR2 sequences are LGHNA and YSLEER. V lost 0 bases and J lost 7, with 10 bases in between. This CDR3 has 13 amino acids.

This rearrangement joins TRBV29-1 to TRBJ2-3; 11 bases line up with TRBD2. The ends lost 4 bases at V and 1 base at J; junction bases unmatched: 1. Germline CDR1 is SQVTM and CDR2 is ANQGSEA. This CDR3 has 14 residues. The CDR3 DNA reads TGCAGCGTTGCGGGACTAGCGGGCACAGATACGCAGTATTTT. Translated, it gives CSVAGLAGTDTQYF.

This rearrangement joins TRBV9 to TRBJ1-3; no firm D call. This CDR3 is built from 17 residues. The V gene's germline CDR1 is SGDLS and CDR2 YYNGEE. V was trimmed by 3 bases and J by 0 bases, leaving 16 bases between them. CDR3 DNA sequence: TGTGCCAGCAGCGAAAGCCCTACGTTCAGCTCTGGAAACACCATATATTTT. It yields the protein CASSESPTFSSGNTIYF.

This rearrangement joins TRBV6-5 to TRBJ1-2; D gene ambiguous. Germline-derived CDR1 and CDR2 are MNHEY and SVGAGI. The CDR3 runs 14 residues. With 11 bases removed from V and 0 bases from J, the gap between germline ends came to 16 bases. CDR3 nucleotides: TGTGCCGTCCGAAATCGGGTAGCTAACTATGGCTACACCTTC. Translated: CAVRNRVANYGYTF.

The CDR3 DNA sequence: TGTGCCAGCTCCAATCAGGGTGAAGCTTTCTTT. Its protein is CASSNQGEAFF. The chain links TRBV12-3 or TRBV12-4 to TRBJ1-1; TRBD1 is a possible D gene (5 bases). This CDR3 is 11 amino acids long. The germline V and J ends were trimmed by 8 bases and 7 bases, with 11 bases remaining between them.

This chain links TRBV5-1 with TRBJ2-7; D possibly corresponds to TRBD2 (5 bases). CDR3 size: 14 residues. Trimming cost V 2 bases and J 2 bases, with 11 bases left between them. The germline gives CDR1 SGHRS, CDR2 YFSETQ. The CDR3 DNA sequence: TGCGCCAGCAGCTTCCGGACGGGAACCTACGAGCAGTACTTC. Its protein is CASSFRTGTYEQYF. The full variable domain, its missing parts supplied by reference TRBV5-1 and TRBJ2-7, is KAGVTQTPRYLIKTRGQQVTLSCSPISGHRSVSWYQQTPGQGLQFLFEYFSETQRNKGNFPGRFSGRQFSNSRSEMNVSTLELGDSALYLCASSFRTGTYEQYFGPGTRLTVT.

The CDR3 reads CSARGNNEQFF. The CDR3 DNA follows: TGCAGTGCTAGAGGGAACAATGAGCAGTTCTTC. The J gene is TRBJ2-1, the V gene TRBV20-1; D remains ambiguous. The germline gives CDR1 DFQATT, CDR2 SNEGSKA (reference sequence). V was shortened by 1 base and J by 5 bases, with 3 bases between the two germline ends. CDR3 length: 11 residues.

J is TRBJ1-1 and V is TRBV5-1; D remains ambiguous. Germline lookup yields CDR1 SGHRS and CDR2 YFSETQ. V was trimmed by 4 bases and J by 3 bases, leaving 13 bases between them. The CDR3 sequence is 14 residues long. CDR3 loop: CASSPLWRDTEAFF. In DNA form, the CDR3 reads TGCGCCAGCAGCCCCCTTTGGAGGGACACTGAAGCTTTCTTT.

This clonotype has just a few counts. This chain joins TRBV7-8 and TRBJ1-6, with 8 bases that match TRBD1. This CDR3 region has 16 residues. The germline V gene encodes CDR1 SGHVS and CDR2 FQNEAQ. J was trimmed by 6 bases and V by 3 bases; bases with no gene match: 7. The CDR3 DNA sequence: TGTGCCAGCAGCTTTTCCGGGACAGGTGTTAATTCACCCCTCCACTTT. Translating gives CASSFSGTGVNSPLHF.

The chain joins TRBV7-8 to TRBJ2-1; D perhaps matches TRBD2 (6 bases). The CDR3 extends over 14 amino acids. Germline-derived CDR1 and CDR2 are SGHVS and FQNEAQ. V lost 6 bases to trimming and J lost 5 bases, with 14 bases between them. The CDR3 here is CASRISRGNNEQFF. The CDR3 region has the DNA TGTGCCAGCAGAATCTCCCGGGGGAACAATGAGCAGTTCTTC.

This clonotype was counted a few times. V gene TRBV5-1 combines with J gene TRBJ2-7; D is perhaps TRBD1 (6 bases). V lost 5 bases, J lost 5 bases, and 20 bases lay in between. The CDR3 consists of 15 residues. Germline CDR1 is SGHRS and CDR2 is YFSETQ. CDR3 coding DNA: TGCGCCAGCAGTGGGAGTGGGACATTGGCAAACGAGCAGTACTTC. It codes for CASSGSGTLANEQYF.

J is TRBJ2-2 and V is TRBV12-3 or TRBV12-4; possible D gene TRBD2, 6 bases. Trimming removed 7 bases at V and 6 bases at J, with 9 bases between. This CDR3 region has 12 residues. The DNA of the CDR3 is TGTGCCAGCAACTTAGCGGCCGGGGAGCTGTTTTTT. This gives the protein CASNLAAGELFF.

V usage is TRBV6-6 and J usage is TRBJ2-1; 9 bases fit TRBD1. The junction had 7 bases not matched to a gene; V was cut back by 0 bases and J by 7 bases. CDR3 size: 16 residues. Germline V CDR1 and CDR2: MNHNY, SVGAGI (reference sequence). CDR3 sequence: CASSYSLQGAGNEQFF. The CDR3, as DNA: TGTGCCAGCAGTTACTCCCTACAGGGGGCTGGGAATGAGCAGTTCTTC.

The rearrangement links TRBV30 to TRBJ1-5; 10 nucleotides match TRBD1. Germline lookup yields CDR1 GTSNPN and CDR2 SVGIG (reference sequence). The trim removed 6 bases at V and 2 bases at J, leaving 1 base unmatched. The CDR3 has 13 residues. CDR3 sequence: CACGTGGNQPQHF. The CDR3 DNA sequence: TGTGCCTGCGGGACAGGGGGCAATCAGCCCCAGCATTTT.

The CDR3 spells CASSPTYFEGASTDTQYF. The CDR3 DNA reads TGTGCCAGCAGCCCTACCTACTTCGAGGGGGCGAGCACAGATACGCAGTATTTT. The chain combines TRBV7-8 with TRBJ2-3, with 7 nucleotides matching TRBD1. The length of the CDR3 is 18 residues. The germline V gene encodes CDR1 SGHVS and CDR2 FQNEAQ. With 5 bases clipped from V and 0 bases from J, the junction kept 14 bases outside the gene matches.

This clonotype appeared a few times. The rearrangement links TRBV7-2 to TRBJ1-1; no clear D. The CDR3 is 12 amino acids. The V and J ends lost 1 base and 6 bases respectively, with 6 bases between them. Germline CDR1 SGHTA, CDR2 FQGNSA. Here the CDR3 reads CASSLGFSEAFF. CDR3 coding DNA: TGTGCCAGCAGCTTAGGGTTCTCTGAAGCTTTCTTT.

The sample holds a few counts of this clonotype. The chain couples TRBV6-4 to TRBJ1-1; D uncertain. The CDR3 sequence is 14 residues long. Trimming cost V 7 bases and J 1 base, with 13 bases left between them. Per germline, CDR1 MRHNA and CDR2 SNTAGT. The CDR3, as DNA: TGTGCCAGCAAAAGGTCGACGGCGAACACTGAAGCTTTCTTT. This translates into CASKRSTANTEAFF.

The chain uses TRBV12-3 or TRBV12-4 and TRBJ2-3; no reliable D call. The CDR3 covers 13 residues. Trimming cost V 6 bases and J 1 base, with 8 bases left between them. This chain's CDR3 is CASRGWGTDTQYF. The CDR3 nucleotides read TGTGCCAGCAGGGGCTGGGGCACAGATACGCAGTATTTT.

This clonotype was seen just once. V usage is TRBV12-3 or TRBV12-4 and J usage is TRBJ2-1, with 7 bases fitting TRBD2. J was trimmed by 1 base and V by 3 bases; bases with no gene match: 3. CDR3 length equals 15 residues. The CDR3 DNA is TGTGCCAGCAGTTTCGCGGGGGAGTCCTACAATGAGCAGTTCTTC. This encodes CASSFAGESYNEQFF.

This chain links TRBV5-5 with TRBJ2-5; D gene ambiguous. Trimming removed 4 bases at V and 6 bases at J, with 7 bases between. Per germline, CDR1 SGHKS and CDR2 YYEKEE (reference sequence). CDR3 size: 11 residues. The CDR3 DNA reads TGTGCCAGCAGCCTCTCGAAGACCCAGTACTTC. Translating it yields CASSLSKTQYF.